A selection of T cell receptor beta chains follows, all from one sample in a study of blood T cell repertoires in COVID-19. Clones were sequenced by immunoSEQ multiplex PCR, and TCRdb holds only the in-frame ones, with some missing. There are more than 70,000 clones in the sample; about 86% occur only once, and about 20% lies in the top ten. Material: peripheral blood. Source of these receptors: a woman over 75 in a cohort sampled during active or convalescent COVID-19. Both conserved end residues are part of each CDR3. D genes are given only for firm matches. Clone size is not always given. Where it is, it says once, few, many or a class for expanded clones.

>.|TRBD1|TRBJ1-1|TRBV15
CATSKNRGEAFF
TGTGCCACCAGCAAGAACAGGGGAGAAGCTTTCTTT
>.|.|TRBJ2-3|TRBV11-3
CASSKRTEQGDTQYF
TGTGCCAGCAGCAAACGGACTGAACAGGGAGATACGCAGTATTTT
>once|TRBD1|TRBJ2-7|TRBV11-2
CASSLEGTGYYEQYF
TGTGCCAGCAGCTTAGAGGGGACAGGGTACTACGAGCAGTACTTC
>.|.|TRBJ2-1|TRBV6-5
CASSPTPSRNEQFF
TGTGCCAGCAGCCCGACCCCTAGCAGGAATGAGCAGTTCTTC
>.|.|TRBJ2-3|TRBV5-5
CASSLEGKITDTQYF
TGTGCCAGCAGCTTGGAGGGGAAAATCACAGATACGCAGTATTTT
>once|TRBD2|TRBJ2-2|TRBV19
CASSSGSGAGELFF
TGTGCCAGTAGTAGCGGGAGTGGGGCCGGGGAGCTGTTTTTT
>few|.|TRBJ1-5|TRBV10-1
CASSEGDQPQHF
TGCGCCAGCAGCGAGGGAGACCAGCCCCAGCATTTT
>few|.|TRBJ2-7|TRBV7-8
CASSPPGDQYF
TGTGCCAGCAGCCCGCCAGGGGACCAGTACTTC
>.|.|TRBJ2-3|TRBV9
CASSVATLLDTQYF
TGTGCCAGCAGCGTAGCTACGCTACTAGATACGCAGTATTTT
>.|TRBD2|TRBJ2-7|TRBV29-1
CSVTAMRVGTSGRAEYEQYF
TGCAGCGTGACGGCTATGAGGGTAGGGACTAGCGGGAGGGCGGAGTACGAGCAGTACTTC
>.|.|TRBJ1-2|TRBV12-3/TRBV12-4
CASTQKTGGYTF
TGTGCCAGCACCCAGAAGACCGGGGGCTACACCTTC
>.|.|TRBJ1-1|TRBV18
CASSPRREMNTEAFF
TGTGCCAGCTCACCAAGGAGGGAAATGAACACTGAAGCTTTCTTT
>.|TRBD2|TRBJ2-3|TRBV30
CAWSMGLAGDGTDTQYF
TGTGCCTGGAGTATGGGACTAGCGGGAGACGGTACAGATACGCAGTATTTT
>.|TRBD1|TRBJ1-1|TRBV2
CASIRRGTANTEAFF
TGTGCCAGCATCCGAAGAGGGACAGCGAACACTGAAGCTTTCTTT
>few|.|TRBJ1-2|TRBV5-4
CASSDGGGYGYTF
TGTGCCAGCAGCGACGGGGGTGGCTATGGCTACACCTTC
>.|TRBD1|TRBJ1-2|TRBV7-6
CASSPDRVSTNYGYTF
TGTGCCAGCAGCCCCGACAGGGTCTCGACGAACTATGGCTACACCTTC
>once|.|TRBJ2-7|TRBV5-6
CASSRRGASASYEQYF
TGTGCCAGCAGCCGCCGAGGCGCTAGTGCTTCCTACGAGCAGTACTTC
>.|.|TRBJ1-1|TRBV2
CASRSRGGNTEAFF
TGTGCCAGCAGATCGCGGGGGGGGAACACTGAAGCTTTCTTT
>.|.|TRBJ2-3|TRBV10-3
CAINSGADTQYF
TGTGCCATCAACTCCGGGGCAGATACGCAGTATTTT
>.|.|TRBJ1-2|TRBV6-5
CASYSPTNYGYTF
TGTGCCAGCTACAGTCCGACTAACTATGGCTACACCTTC
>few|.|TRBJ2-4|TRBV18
CASLIEVRGIQYF
TGTGCCAGCCTTATCGAGGTTAGGGGCATTCAGTACTTC
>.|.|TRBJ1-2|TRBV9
CASSVGQGNYGYTF
TGTGCCAGCAGCGTAGGCCAGGGGAACTATGGCTACACCTTC
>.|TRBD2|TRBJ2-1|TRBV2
CASSPGTSFGEQFF
TGTGCCAGCAGTCCCGGGACTAGCTTCGGTGAGCAGTTCTTC
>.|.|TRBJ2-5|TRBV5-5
CASRRDIEETQYF
TGTGCCAGCAGACGGGACATAGAAGAGACCCAGTACTTC
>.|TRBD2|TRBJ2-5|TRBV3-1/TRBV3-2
CASSASGARETQYF
TGTGCCAGCAGCGCAAGCGGGGCGAGAGAGACCCAGTACTTC
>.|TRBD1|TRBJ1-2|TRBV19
CASSTEYRDRGGYTF
TGTGCCAGTAGTACCGAATACCGGGACAGGGGTGGCTACACCTTC
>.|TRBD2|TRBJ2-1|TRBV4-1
CASSLREVGTYNEQFF
TGCGCCAGCAGCCTACGGGAGGTAGGGACCTACAATGAGCAGTTCTTC
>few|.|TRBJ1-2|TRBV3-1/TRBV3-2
CASSQAVLYGYTF
TGTGCCAGCAGCCAAGCTGTACTCTATGGCTACACCTTC
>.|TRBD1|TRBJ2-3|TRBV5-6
CASSLGRGQTDTQYF
TGTGCCAGCAGCTTGGGCAGGGGGCAAACAGATACGCAGTATTTT
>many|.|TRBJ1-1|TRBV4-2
CASSQDRGYWDTEAFF
TGTGCCAGCAGCCAAGATCGGGGGTATTGGGACACTGAAGCTTTCTTT
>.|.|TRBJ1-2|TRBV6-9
CASSSSGPYGYTF
TGTGCCAGCAGTTCGTCAGGGCCCTATGGCTACACCTTC
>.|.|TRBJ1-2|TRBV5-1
CASSLRTASPNYGYTF
TGCGCCAGCAGCTTGCGGACAGCCTCCCCTAACTATGGCTACACCTTC
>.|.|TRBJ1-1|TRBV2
CANRLGLSTEAFF
TGTGCCAACCGTTTGGGCTTGAGCACTGAAGCTTTCTTT
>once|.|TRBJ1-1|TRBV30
CAWIVTGEAFF
TGTGCCTGGATAGTTACAGGGGAAGCTTTCTTT
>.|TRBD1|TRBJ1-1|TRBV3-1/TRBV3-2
CASSRTGGKTEAFF
TGTGCCAGCAGCCGGACAGGGGGGAAGACTGAAGCTTTCTTT
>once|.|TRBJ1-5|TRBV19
CASSIVGRGWPQHF
TGTGCCAGTAGTATAGTTGGCAGGGGATGGCCCCAGCATTTT
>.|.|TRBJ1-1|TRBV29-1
CSVEESEAFF
TGCAGCGTTGAGGAGTCTGAAGCTTTCTTT
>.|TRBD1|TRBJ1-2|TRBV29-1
CSVPGGASGYTF
TGCAGCGTGCCAGGGGGCGCCTCTGGCTACACCTTC
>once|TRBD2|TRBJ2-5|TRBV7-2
CASSSGTSGWTQYF
TGTGCCAGCAGCTCCGGGACTAGCGGTTGGACCCAGTACTTC
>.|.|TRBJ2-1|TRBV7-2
CASIGLGDEQFF
TGTGCCAGCATCGGACTTGGGGATGAGCAGTTCTTC
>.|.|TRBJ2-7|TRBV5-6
CASSLPGQIYEQYF
TGTGCCAGCAGCTTACCGGGACAAATTTACGAGCAGTACTTC
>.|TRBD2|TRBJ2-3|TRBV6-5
CASSYGGSFTDTQYF
TGTGCCAGCAGTTATGGCGGGAGTTTCACAGATACGCAGTATTTT